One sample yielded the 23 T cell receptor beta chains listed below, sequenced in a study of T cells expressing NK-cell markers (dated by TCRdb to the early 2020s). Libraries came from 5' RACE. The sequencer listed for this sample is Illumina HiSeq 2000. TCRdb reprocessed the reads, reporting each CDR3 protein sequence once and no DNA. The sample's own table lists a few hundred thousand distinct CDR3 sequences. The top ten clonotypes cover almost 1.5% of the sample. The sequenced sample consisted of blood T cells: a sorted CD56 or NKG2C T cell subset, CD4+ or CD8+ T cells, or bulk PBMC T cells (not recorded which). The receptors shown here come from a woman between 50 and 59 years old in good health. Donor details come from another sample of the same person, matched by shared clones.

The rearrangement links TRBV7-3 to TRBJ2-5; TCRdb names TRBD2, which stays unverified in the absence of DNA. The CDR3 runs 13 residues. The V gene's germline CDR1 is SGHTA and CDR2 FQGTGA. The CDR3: CASSSTGGGPIDF.

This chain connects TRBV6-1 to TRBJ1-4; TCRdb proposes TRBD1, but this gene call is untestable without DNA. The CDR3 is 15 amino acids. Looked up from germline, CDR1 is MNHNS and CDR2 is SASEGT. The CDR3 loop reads CASSEGGTVSEKLFF.

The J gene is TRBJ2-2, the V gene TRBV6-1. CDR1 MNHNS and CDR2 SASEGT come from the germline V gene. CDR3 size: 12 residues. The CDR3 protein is CASREMFGELFF.

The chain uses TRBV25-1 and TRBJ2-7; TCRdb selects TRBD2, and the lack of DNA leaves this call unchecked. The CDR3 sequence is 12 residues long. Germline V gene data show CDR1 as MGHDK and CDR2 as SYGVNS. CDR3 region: CASSASGYEQYF.

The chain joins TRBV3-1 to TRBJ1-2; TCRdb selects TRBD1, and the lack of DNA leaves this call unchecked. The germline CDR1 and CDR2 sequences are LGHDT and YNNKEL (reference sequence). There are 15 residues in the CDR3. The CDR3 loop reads CASSSFSAPGYGYTF.

CDR3 loop: CASYGQVPPYGYTF. The chain is built from TRBV28 and TRBJ1-2; no DNA is available, so the TRBD1 call from TCRdb remains unchecked. In germline, CDR1 is MDHEN, CDR2 SYDVKM. CDR3 length: 14 amino acids.

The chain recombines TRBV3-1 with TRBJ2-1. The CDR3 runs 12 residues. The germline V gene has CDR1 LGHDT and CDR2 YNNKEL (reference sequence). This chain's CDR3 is CASSRGTSEQFF.

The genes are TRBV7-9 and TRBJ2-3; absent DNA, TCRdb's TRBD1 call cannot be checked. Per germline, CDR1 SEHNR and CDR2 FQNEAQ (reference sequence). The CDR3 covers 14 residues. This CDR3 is CASSVEGSLDTQYF.

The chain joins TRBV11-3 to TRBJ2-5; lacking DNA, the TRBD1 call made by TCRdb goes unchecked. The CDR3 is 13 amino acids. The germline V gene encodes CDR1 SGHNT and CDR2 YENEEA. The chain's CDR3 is CASNLGTGETQYF.

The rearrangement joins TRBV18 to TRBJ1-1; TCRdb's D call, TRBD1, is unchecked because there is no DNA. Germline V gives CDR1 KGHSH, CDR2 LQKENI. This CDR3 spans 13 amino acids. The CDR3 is CASSGGDKAEAFF.

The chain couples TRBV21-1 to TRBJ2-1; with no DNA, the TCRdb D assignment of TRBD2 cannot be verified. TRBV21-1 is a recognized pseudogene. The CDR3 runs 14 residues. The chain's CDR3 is CASSPASGCGEQFF.

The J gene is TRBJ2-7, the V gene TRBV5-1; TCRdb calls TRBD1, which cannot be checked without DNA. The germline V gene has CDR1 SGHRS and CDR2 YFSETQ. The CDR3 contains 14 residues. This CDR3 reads CASSNGTNKAEQYF.

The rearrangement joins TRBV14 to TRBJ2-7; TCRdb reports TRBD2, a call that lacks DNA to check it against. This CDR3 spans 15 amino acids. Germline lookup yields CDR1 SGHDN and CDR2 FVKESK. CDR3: CASSHRTSGAYEQYF.

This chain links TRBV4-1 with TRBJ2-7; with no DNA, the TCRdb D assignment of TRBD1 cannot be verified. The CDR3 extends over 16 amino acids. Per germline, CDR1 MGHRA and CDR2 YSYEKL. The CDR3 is CASRGDRGRTVYEQYF.

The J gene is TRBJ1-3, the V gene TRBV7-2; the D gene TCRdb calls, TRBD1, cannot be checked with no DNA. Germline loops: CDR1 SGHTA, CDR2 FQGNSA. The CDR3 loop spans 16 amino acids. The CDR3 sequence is CASSLGQGALGNTIYF.

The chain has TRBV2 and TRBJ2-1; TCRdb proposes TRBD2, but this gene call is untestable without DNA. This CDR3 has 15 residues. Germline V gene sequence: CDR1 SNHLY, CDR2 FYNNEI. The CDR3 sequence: CASSKTSGRRNEQFF.

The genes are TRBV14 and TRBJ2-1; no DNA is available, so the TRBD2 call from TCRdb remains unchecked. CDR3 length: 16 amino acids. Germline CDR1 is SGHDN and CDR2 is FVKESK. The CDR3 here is CASSQISGSSDRGQFF.

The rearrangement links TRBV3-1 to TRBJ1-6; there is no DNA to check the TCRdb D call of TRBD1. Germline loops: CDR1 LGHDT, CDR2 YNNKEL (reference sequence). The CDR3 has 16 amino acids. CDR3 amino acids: CASSQDLGTGFSPLHF.

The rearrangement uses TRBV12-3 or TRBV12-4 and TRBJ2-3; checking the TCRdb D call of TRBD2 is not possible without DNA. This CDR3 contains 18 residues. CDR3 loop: CASSRIAGGLAGSDTQYF.

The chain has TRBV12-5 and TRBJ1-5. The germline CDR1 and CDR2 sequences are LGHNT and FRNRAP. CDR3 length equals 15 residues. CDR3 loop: CASGWGQGPYQPQHF.

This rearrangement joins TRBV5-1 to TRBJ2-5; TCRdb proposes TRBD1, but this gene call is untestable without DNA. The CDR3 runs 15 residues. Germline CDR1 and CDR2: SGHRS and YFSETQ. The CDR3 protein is CASSSTGGGQETQYF.

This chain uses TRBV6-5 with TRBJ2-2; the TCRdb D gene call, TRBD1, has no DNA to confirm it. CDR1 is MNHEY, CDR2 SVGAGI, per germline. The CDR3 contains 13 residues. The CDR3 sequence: CASSRRGFGELFF.

The CDR3 region is CASRYRDRASYEQYF. V is TRBV11-3 and J is TRBJ2-7; TCRdb names TRBD1, which stays unverified in the absence of DNA. The CDR3 runs 15 residues. The germline V gene encodes CDR1 SGHNT and CDR2 YENEEA.